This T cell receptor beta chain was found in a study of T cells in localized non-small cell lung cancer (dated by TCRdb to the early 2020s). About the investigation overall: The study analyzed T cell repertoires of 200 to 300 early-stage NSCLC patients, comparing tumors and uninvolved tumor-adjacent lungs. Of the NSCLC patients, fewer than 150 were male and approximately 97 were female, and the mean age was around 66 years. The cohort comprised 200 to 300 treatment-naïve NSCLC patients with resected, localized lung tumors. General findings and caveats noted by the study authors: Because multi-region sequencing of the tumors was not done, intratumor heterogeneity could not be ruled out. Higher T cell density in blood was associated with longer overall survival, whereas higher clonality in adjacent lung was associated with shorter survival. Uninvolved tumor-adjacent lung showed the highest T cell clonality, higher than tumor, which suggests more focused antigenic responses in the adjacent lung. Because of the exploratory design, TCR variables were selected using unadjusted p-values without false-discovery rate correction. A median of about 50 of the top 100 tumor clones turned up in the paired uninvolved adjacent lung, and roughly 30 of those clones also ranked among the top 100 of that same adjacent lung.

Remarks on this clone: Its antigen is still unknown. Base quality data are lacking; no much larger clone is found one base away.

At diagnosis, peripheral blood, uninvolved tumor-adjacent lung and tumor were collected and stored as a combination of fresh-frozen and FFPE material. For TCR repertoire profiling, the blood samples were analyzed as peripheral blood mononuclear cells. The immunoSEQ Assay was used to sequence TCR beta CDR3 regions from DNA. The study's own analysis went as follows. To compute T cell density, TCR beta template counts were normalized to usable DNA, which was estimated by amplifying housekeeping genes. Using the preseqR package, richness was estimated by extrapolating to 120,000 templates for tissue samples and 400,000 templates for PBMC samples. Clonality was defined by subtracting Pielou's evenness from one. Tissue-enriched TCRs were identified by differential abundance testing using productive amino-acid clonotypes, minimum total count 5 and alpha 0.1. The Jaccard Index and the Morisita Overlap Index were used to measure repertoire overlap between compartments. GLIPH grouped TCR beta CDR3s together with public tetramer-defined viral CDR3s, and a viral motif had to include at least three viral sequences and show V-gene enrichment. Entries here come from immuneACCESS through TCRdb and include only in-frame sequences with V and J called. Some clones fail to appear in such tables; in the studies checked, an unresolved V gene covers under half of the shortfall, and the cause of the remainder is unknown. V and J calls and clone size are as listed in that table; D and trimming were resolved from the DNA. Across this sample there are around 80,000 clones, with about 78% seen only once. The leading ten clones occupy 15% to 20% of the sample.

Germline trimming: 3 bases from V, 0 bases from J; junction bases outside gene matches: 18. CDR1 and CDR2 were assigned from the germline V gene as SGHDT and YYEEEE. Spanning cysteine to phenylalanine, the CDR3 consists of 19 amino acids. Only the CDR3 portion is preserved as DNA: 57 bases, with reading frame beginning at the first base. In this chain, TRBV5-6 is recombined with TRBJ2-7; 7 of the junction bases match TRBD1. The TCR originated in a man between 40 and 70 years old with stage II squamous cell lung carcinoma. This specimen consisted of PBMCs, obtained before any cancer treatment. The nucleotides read TGTGCCAGCAGCTCCCCGGGGAGACAGGGACCCTTCGTCTCCTACGAGCAGTACTTC. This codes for CASSSPGRQGPFVSYEQYF.